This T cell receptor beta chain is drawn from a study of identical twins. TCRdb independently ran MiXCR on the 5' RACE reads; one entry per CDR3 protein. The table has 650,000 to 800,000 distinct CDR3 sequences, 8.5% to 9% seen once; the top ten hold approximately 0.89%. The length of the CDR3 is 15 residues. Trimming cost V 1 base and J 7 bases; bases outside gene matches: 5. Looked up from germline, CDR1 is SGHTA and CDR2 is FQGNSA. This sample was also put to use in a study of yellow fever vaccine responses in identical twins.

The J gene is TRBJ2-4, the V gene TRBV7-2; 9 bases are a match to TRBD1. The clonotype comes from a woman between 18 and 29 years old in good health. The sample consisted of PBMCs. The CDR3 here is CASSLGTGVLNIQYF. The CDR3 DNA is TGTGCCAGCAGCTTAGGGACAGGGGTATTGAACATTCAGTACTTC.